The T cell receptor (beta chain) under discussion was sequenced for a study of T-cell reconstitution after alpha-beta-depleted transplantation in children. Study conclusions and caveats: Counts and diversity of T cells one year after transplant came mostly from newly produced T cells. Surviving recipient T cells and intrathymic progenitors accounted for some patients' high TCRbeta diversity at day 60. About two months after transplant, alpha-beta T cells reportedly came from several hundred expanded graft clones.

V was pared by 0 bases and J by 4 bases, with 13 bases between. The CDR3 runs to 15 residues. Germline loops: CDR1 SGHTA, CDR2 FQGNSA. This sample's TCRbeta library carried unique molecular identifier barcodes. Via MiXCR, TCRdb re-called the PCR reads, giving one row per CDR3 protein. The repertoire includes fewer than 550,000 distinct CDR3 sequences, under 12% of them detected once, and around 2% sits in the top ten. A remark on this clonotype: Its antigen is not identified.

Sequencing was performed on PBMCs, taken before TCRalphabeta/CD19-depleted stem cell transplant. This clonotype originated in a child aged 2-9 years with inherited bone marrow failure, due to receive a stem cell transplant. This chain uses TRBV7-2 with TRBJ2-7; D perhaps matches TRBD1 (5 bases). In DNA, the CDR3 is TGTGCCAGCAGCTTAGCGCCCCAGGGATGGTACGAGCAGTACTTC. Translated, it gives CASSLAPQGWYEQYF.